The rows below give T cell receptor beta chains drawn from one sample of a study of beta chain features in type 1 diabetes. Libraries were prepared by immunoSEQ multiplex PCR; TCRdb keeps only in-frame clonotypes and omits some of them. The data show 200,000 to 300,000 clones, more than 65% seen once. The specimen was naive CD4+ T cells from blood. The receptors were gathered from a man aged 25-45 years in good health. Each CDR3 is given with its conserved first and last residue. D genes are given only for firm matches. Clone size appears in some rows only: once, few, many, or a class for an expanded clone.

v_call	d_call	j_call	clone_size	cdr3_aa	cdr3_nt
TRBV14	TRBD2	TRBJ2-1	.	CASSPLAGGYNEQFF	TGTGCCAGCAGCCCGCTGGCGGGAGGCTACAATGAGCAGTTCTTC
TRBV5-4	.	TRBJ2-1	.	CASSLLAGGSYNEQFF	TGTGCCAGCAGCTTGCTCGCGGGCGGCTCCTACAATGAGCAGTTCTTC
TRBV29-1	.	TRBJ2-1	.	CSVSGDSYNEQFF	TGCAGCGTCTCGGGGGACTCCTACAATGAGCAGTTCTTC
TRBV29-1	TRBD2	TRBJ2-1	few	CSVPTSGSYNEQFF	TGCAGCGTCCCGACTAGCGGCTCCTACAATGAGCAGTTCTTC
TRBV7-8	.	TRBJ2-7	.	CASSWTGTQYEQYF	TGTGCCAGCAGCTGGACTGGGACACAGTACGAGCAGTACTTC
TRBV25-1	.	TRBJ2-7	once	CASSGDSPSSYEQYF	TGTGCCAGCAGTGGAGACAGCCCGAGCTCCTACGAGCAGTACTTC
TRBV29-1	.	TRBJ2-5	few	CSVEPPAETQYF	TGCAGCGTTGAGCCCCCCGCAGAGACCCAGTACTTC
TRBV4-3	TRBD2	TRBJ2-1	.	CASSQGLAGYNEQFF	TGCGCCAGCAGCCAAGGACTAGCGGGCTACAATGAGCAGTTCTTC
TRBV28	TRBD1	TRBJ2-7	.	CASSIRTGLGYEQYF	TGTGCCAGCAGTATACGGACAGGTTTGGGCTACGAGCAGTACTTC
TRBV5-1	.	TRBJ2-7	.	CASSFPGKFYEQYF	TGCGCCAGCAGCTTCCCCGGGAAGTTCTACGAGCAGTACTTC
TRBV9	.	TRBJ2-3	.	CASSVGRGGGGETQYF	TGTGCCAGCAGCGTAGGAAGGGGTGGTGGAGGTGAGACGCAGTATTTT
TRBV30	TRBD2	TRBJ2-1	.	CAWRGTTLLPGEQFF	TGTGCCTGGAGAGGGACTACTCTCCTACCGGGTGAGCAGTTCTTC
TRBV30	.	TRBJ2-5	.	CAWSPSGETQYF	TGTGCCTGGAGCCCCAGCGGAGAGACCCAGTACTTC
TRBV25-1	.	TRBJ1-5	.	CASSELDQPQHF	TGTGCCAGCAGTGAATTAGATCAGCCCCAGCATTTT
TRBV29-1	.	TRBJ2-6	.	CSVEGGRGIAGANVLTF	TGCAGCGTTGAAGGAGGGCGGGGAATCGCTGGGGCCAACGTCCTGACTTTC
TRBV5-4	.	TRBJ2-3	once	CASSLTGSTDTQYF	TGTGCCAGCAGCTTGACAGGGTCAACAGATACGCAGTATTTT
TRBV30	.	TRBJ1-2	.	CAWSVSLLYGYTF	TGTGCCTGGAGTGTGTCCCTGCTATATGGCTACACCTTC
TRBV30	.	TRBJ1-2	.	CAWSGSNYGYTF	TGTGCCTGGAGCGGCAGTAACTATGGCTACACCTTC
TRBV29-1	.	TRBJ2-5	.	CSVEGPEETQYF	TGCAGCGTTGAGGGACCGGAGGAGACCCAGTACTTC
TRBV11-2	TRBD2	TRBJ2-1	.	CASSLEASGGVGEQFF	TGTGCCAGCAGCTTAGAGGCTAGCGGGGGGGTAGGTGAGCAGTTCTTC
TRBV28	.	TRBJ2-5	few	CASRSIETQYF	TGTGCCAGCAGATCTATAGAGACCCAGTACTTC
TRBV4-3	TRBD2	TRBJ2-3	.	CASSQDGPLAGVQDTQYF	TGCGCCAGCAGCCAAGATGGACCCCTAGCGGGAGTCCAAGATACGCAGTATTTT
TRBV11-2	.	TRBJ1-5	.	CASSPWGGSNQPQHF	TGTGCCAGCAGCCCCTGGGGGGGCAGCAATCAGCCCCAGCATTTT
TRBV4-2	.	TRBJ2-3	.	CASSQDPNPTDTQYF	TGTGCCAGCAGCCAAGATCCAAATCCCACAGATACGCAGTATTTT
TRBV7-6	TRBD2	TRBJ2-1	.	CASTLVLAGGNNEQFF	TGTGCCAGCACCCTGGTATTAGCGGGAGGAAACAATGAGCAGTTCTTC
TRBV4-3	.	TRBJ2-1	.	CASSTPPGTATYNEQFF	TGCGCCAGCAGCACCCCGCCCGGGACTGCCACGTACAATGAGCAGTTCTTC
TRBV5-6	.	TRBJ2-3	.	CASSPPSDTQYF	TGTGCCAGCAGCCCCCCGTCAGATACGCAGTATTTT
TRBV19	.	TRBJ2-1	.	CASTLDESSYNEQFF	TGTGCCAGTACCCTAGACGAGAGCTCCTACAATGAGCAGTTCTTC
TRBV13	.	TRBJ1-5	.	CASRKGQGAQPQHF	TGTGCCAGCAGAAAGGGGCAGGGCGCCCAGCCCCAGCATTTT
TRBV4-1	TRBD2	TRBJ2-1	.	CASSQEGLAGAPSYNEQFF	TGCGCCAGCAGCCAAGAAGGCCTAGCGGGAGCCCCCTCCTACAATGAGCAGTTCTTC
TRBV27	TRBD2	TRBJ2-1	.	CASSLTSGRYNEQFF	TGTGCCAGCAGCCTGACTAGCGGGAGATACAATGAGCAGTTCTTC
TRBV30	.	TRBJ1-2	.	CAWSYSRTYGYTF	TGTGCCTGGAGTTATTCTCGGACCTATGGCTACACCTTC
TRBV7-8	.	TRBJ2-1	.	CASSLESNEQFF	TGTGCCAGCAGCTTAGAGTCGAATGAGCAGTTCTTC
TRBV28	.	TRBJ2-7	.	CASSSGSSYEQYF	TGTGCCAGCAGTTCAGGCAGCTCCTACGAGCAGTACTTC
TRBV19	TRBD1	TRBJ2-7	.	CASSSHRGPVEQYF	TGTGCCAGTAGTTCCCACAGGGGCCCGGTCGAGCAGTACTTC
TRBV28	.	TRBJ2-7	.	CASSTIPSAYEQYF	TGTGCCAGCAGTACAATCCCTTCTGCCTACGAGCAGTACTTC
TRBV9	TRBD2	TRBJ2-3	.	CASSESTSGSTDTQYF	TGTGCCAGCAGCGAATCAACTAGCGGGTCCACAGATACGCAGTATTTT
TRBV14	.	TRBJ2-1	few	CASSQDRSGNEQFF	TGTGCCAGCAGCCAAGATCGTTCGGGGAATGAGCAGTTCTTC
TRBV25-1	TRBD2	TRBJ2-1	few	CASSALVTSGSNEQFF	TGTGCCAGCAGTGCCTTGGTGACTAGCGGGAGCAATGAGCAGTTCTTC
TRBV30	TRBD1	TRBJ2-6	few	CAWRDRVSGANVLTF	TGTGCCTGGCGGGACAGGGTCTCTGGGGCCAACGTCCTGACTTTC
TRBV30	TRBD1	TRBJ1-2	.	CAWSVQTGGIGGYTF	TGTGCCTGGAGTGTACAGACAGGGGGAATCGGAGGCTACACCTTC
TRBV13	.	TRBJ1-6	.	CASSLGSLSYNSPLHF	TGTGCCAGCAGCTTAGGGAGTTTATCCTATAATTCACCCCTCCACTTT
TRBV30	.	TRBJ1-1	.	CAWSVGQGNTEAFF	TGTGCCTGGAGTGTAGGTCAGGGGAACACTGAAGCTTTCTTT
TRBV28	TRBD1	TRBJ2-7	.	CASSLYGRDRVYEQYF	TGTGCCAGCAGTTTATACGGCAGGGACAGGGTCTACGAGCAGTACTTC
TRBV30	TRBD2	TRBJ2-1	.	CAWSKGTSGLSNEQFF	TGTGCCTGGAGTAAAGGGACTAGCGGGTTAAGCAATGAGCAGTTCTTC
TRBV25-1	.	TRBJ1-2	.	CASSVGGGYTF	TGTGCCAGCAGTGTAGGCGGTGGCTACACCTTC
TRBV28	TRBD2	TRBJ2-1	.	CASSGLVPIGNEQFF	TGTGCCAGCAGCGGACTAGTCCCAATCGGCAATGAGCAGTTCTTC
TRBV19	.	TRBJ2-5	.	CASSSGETQYF	TGTGCCAGTAGTAGCGGGGAGACCCAGTACTTC
TRBV30	.	TRBJ2-4	.	CAWTHQTAKNIQYF	TGTGCCTGGACCCACCAAACGGCCAAAAACATTCAGTACTTC